This is a list of T cell receptor beta chains from one sample in a study of blood T cells in healthy people across ages. Each CDR3 protein gets one entry after TCRdb re-called the 5' RACE reads with MiXCR. The table lists over a million distinct CDR3 sequences, roughly 24% of them singletons. These data also featured in a second study, about T cells of mothers and their children.

The material sequenced was blood. The receptors stem from a girl aged 2 to 9 in good health. Each CDR3 is given with its conserved first and last residue. A D gene is named only where the DNA matches it firmly. Rows may omit the clone size; those that give it use once, few, many or a size class.

v_gene,d_gene,abundance,j_gene,CDR3nt,CDR3aa
TRBV5-1,.,.,TRBJ1-1,TGCGCCAGCAGCCACGGACACCTGAACACTGAAGCTTTCTTT,CASSHGHLNTEAFF
TRBV7-4,.,.,TRBJ1-4,TGTGCCAGCAGCTTATCTACGACAGATCGGGCGATCAATGAAAAACTGTTTTTT,CASSLSTTDRAINEKLFF
TRBV6-5,.,.,TRBJ1-2,TGTGCCAGCAGTAATACAGTGATCTATGGCCACACCTTC,CASSNTVIYGHTF
TRBV19,.,.,TRBJ2-2,TGTGCCAGTAGTATATCCCAGTGGGACACCGGGGAGCTGTTTTTT,CASSISQWDTGELFF
TRBV29-1,.,.,TRBJ1-2,TGCAGCGTTAGTGAGGGCTATGGCTACACCTTC,CSVSEGYGYTF
TRBV7-3,TRBD1,few,TRBJ2-7,TGTGCCAGCAGCTTAAGCCCAGGGGGTTCCTACGAGCAGTACTTC,CASSLSPGGSYEQYF
TRBV29-1,TRBD1,few,TRBJ2-7,TGCAGCGTTGGAGGGGACAGGGGGATAAATGAGCAGTACTTC,CSVGGDRGINEQYF
TRBV7-9,.,few,TRBJ2-3,TGTGCCAGCAGCACAGCCTCCGGGTTAAGTTCAGATACGCAGTATTTT,CASSTASGLSSDTQYF
TRBV25-1,.,.,TRBJ1-1,TGTGCCAGCAGTGAGGGAGTTGGAGCTTTCTTT,CASSEGVGAFF
TRBV4-1,TRBD2,.,TRBJ2-7,TGCGCCAGCAGCCAAGGTTTAACTAGCGGGATATACGAGCAGTACTTC,CASSQGLTSGIYEQYF
TRBV9,.,.,TRBJ2-4,TGTGCCAGCAGCGTAGCGTCCCCTGGGGACATTCAGTACTTC,CASSVASPGDIQYF
TRBV5-1,.,.,TRBJ2-4,TGCGCCAGCAGCTTGGGGGGGCCCCCTACCAACATTCAGTACTTC,CASSLGGPPTNIQYF
TRBV7-2,TRBD2,few,TRBJ2-5,TGTGCCAGCAGCTTCCCTATAGCGGGACTGGAGACCCAGTACTTC,CASSFPIAGLETQYF
TRBV12-3/TRBV12-4,TRBD2,many,TRBJ2-3,TGTGCCAGCAGTTCGGGGGGTCGCACAGATACGCAGTATTTT,CASSSGGRTDTQYF
TRBV11-3,.,few,TRBJ2-5,TGTGCCAGCAGCCGACCCCAGGGATCAGAGACCCAGTACTTC,CASSRPQGSETQYF
TRBV21-1,.,.,TRBJ2-4,TGTGCCAGCAGCAATAAGGGCGGGAAAAACATTCAGTACTTC,CASSNKGGKNIQYF
TRBV5-1,TRBD2,.,TRBJ2-7,TGCGCCAGCAGCCAGGCGGGAGCAACCTACGAGCAGTACTTC,CASSQAGATYEQYF
TRBV13,.,.,TRBJ2-3,TGTGCCAGCAGCGATAGGGGGTCGGGCAGCAACACAGATACGCAGTATTTT,CASSDRGSGSNTDTQYF
TRBV3-1,.,few,TRBJ2-7,TGTGCCAGCAGCCAAGAATCTTTGACAATGAGATACGAGCAGTACTTC,CASSQESLTMRYEQYF
TRBV29-1,TRBD2,few,TRBJ2-1,TGCAGCGTTGAAGTTCTAGCGGGTGGCTACAATGAGCAGTTCTTC,CSVEVLAGGYNEQFF
TRBV6-1,TRBD2,.,TRBJ2-3,TGTGCCAGCAGTCCCCGACTAGCGGTTCCCACAGATACGCAGTATTTT,CASSPRLAVPTDTQYF
TRBV20-1,.,few,TRBJ2-7,TGCAGTGCTAGCGGGGCCTCCTACGAGCAGTACTTC,CSASGASYEQYF
TRBV6-2/TRBV6-3,TRBD2,.,TRBJ2-1,TGTGCCAGCACCGGACTAGCGGGAGGTTTGGATGAGCAGTTCTTC,CASTGLAGGLDEQFF
TRBV5-6,.,.,TRBJ1-1,TGTGCCAGCAGCTACATGGGAGGTATGAACACTGAAGCTTTCTTT,CASSYMGGMNTEAFF
TRBV24-1,TRBD1,few,TRBJ2-1,TGTGCCACCAGTGACTTGACAGGGTATAATGAGCAGTTCTTC,CATSDLTGYNEQFF
TRBV28,.,.,TRBJ2-7,TGTGCCAGCAGTCCCCGTTGGTCCCGGGGGACTCCCTCCTACGAGCAGTACTTC,CASSPRWSRGTPSYEQYF
TRBV28,.,few,TRBJ2-3,TGTGCCAGCAGTTCGGTTTTAGGTAGGGGCACAGATACGCAGTATTTT,CASSSVLGRGTDTQYF
TRBV15,TRBD1,.,TRBJ1-5,TGTGCCACCAGCAAACCTACAGGGGGCAATCAGCCCCAGCATTTT,CATSKPTGGNQPQHF
TRBV29-1,TRBD1,.,TRBJ2-7,TGCAGCGTTGGGGACAGCCACGAGCAGTACTTC,CSVGDSHEQYF
TRBV20-1,.,.,TRBJ2-1,TGCAGTGCTAGAGATAGTCCAAGCGCCCATGGGCAGTTCTTC,CSARDSPSAHGQFF
TRBV29-1,.,.,TRBJ2-7,TGCAGCGCCAGCGCCGGGCCGGATGAGCAGTACTTC,CSASAGPDEQYF
TRBV29-1,.,.,TRBJ1-1,TGCAGCGTAAGTCACCTGAACACTGAAGCTTTCTTT,CSVSHLNTEAFF
TRBV7-2,.,.,TRBJ2-1,TGTGCCAGCAGCTCTCTAGCTGTGGGTGAGCAGTTCTTC,CASSSLAVGEQFF
TRBV12-3/TRBV12-4,.,few,TRBJ1-1,TGTGCCAGCAGTCCGGGGGTGATCACTGAAGCTTTCTTT,CASSPGVITEAFF
TRBV20-1,.,.,TRBJ1-5,TGCAGTGCTATACTTCCGGGACATCCTAGCAATCAGCCCCAGCATTTT,CSAILPGHPSNQPQHF